One TCR beta chain is described in this entry. The antigen is unknown. This record belongs to a study of breast tumors, draining lymph nodes, adjacent tissues. Notes on the study in general: Data only fit, rather than demonstrated, lymph node origin of most tumor T cells. Tumor repertoires ranked between lymph nodes and nontumor tissue in diversity, with V and J gene preferences.

TCRdb used MiXCR to reprocess the multiplex PCR reads, holding one entry per CDR3 protein. The sample carries around 70,000 distinct CDR3 sequences, around two fifths recorded once. The sequenced sample consisted of breast tumor tissue. The sequence was collected from a female donor with breast cancer. Some clones in this sample may be carry-over from other donors' samples.

Here the CDR3 reads CASSVGDTSGTEQYF. The CDR3 DNA reads as TGTGCCAGCAGCGTGGGGGATACTAGCGGGACCGAGCAGTACTTC. The chain couples TRBV5-4 to TRBJ2-7; 10 positions match TRBD2. Germline lookup yields CDR1 SGHNT and CDR2 YYREEE (reference sequence). Trimming at V came to 4 bases and at J to 6 bases, leaving 10 bases not matched to a gene. CDR3 length: 15 amino acids.